Listed here is a single T cell receptor (beta chain). These data come from a study of T cell changes during pregnancy in multiple sclerosis. From germline, CDR1 is SGHTA and CDR2 FQGTGA. The V gene end was trimmed by 5 bases and the J gene end by 2 bases; junction bases not matched to a gene: 7. CDR3 size: 15 residues. Sequenced by immunoSEQ multiplex PCR; TCRdb stores in-frame clones only, minus some. In the table there are about 40,000 clones, approximately 92% of which are singletons. The chain employs TRBV7-3 and TRBJ2-5, with TRBD1 matching over 8 bases. Sequenced here: CD4+ T cells from peripheral blood mononuclear cells, sampled in the third trimester of pregnancy. The TCR comes from a female donor with multiple sclerosis, enrolled in a pregnancy study. The CDR3 bases are TGTGCCAGCAGCGTATCGAGGACAGGGCAAGAGACCCAGTACTTC. Translation: CASSVSRTGQETQYF.